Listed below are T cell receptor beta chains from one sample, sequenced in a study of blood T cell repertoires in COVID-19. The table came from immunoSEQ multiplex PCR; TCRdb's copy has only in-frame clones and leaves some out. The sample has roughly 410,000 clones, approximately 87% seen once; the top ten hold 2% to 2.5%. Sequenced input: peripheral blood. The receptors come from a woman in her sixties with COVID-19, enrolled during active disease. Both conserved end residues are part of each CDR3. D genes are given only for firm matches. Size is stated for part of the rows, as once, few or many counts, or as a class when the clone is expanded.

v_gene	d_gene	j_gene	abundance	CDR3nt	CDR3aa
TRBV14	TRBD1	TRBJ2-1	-	TGTGCCAGCAGCCAGAGGGGGCATGAGCAGTTCTTC	CASSQRGHEQFF
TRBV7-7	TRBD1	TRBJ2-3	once	TGTGCCAGCAGCCAGGGACAGAGCACAGATACGCAGTATTTT	CASSQGQSTDTQYF
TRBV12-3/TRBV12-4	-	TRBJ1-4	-	TGTGCCAGCAGTTTAGCGGGCCGTGAAAAACTGTTTTTT	CASSLAGREKLFF
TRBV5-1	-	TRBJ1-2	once	TGCGCCAGCAGCTTGGCCGGTCAGACTTATGGCTACACCTTC	CASSLAGQTYGYTF
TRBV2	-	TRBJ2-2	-	TGTGCCAGCAGTGCTTGGCAGGGTAACACCGGGGAGCTGTTTTTT	CASSAWQGNTGELFF
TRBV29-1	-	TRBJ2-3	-	TGCAGCGTTAAGACCCGGGTAGGCACAGATACGCAGTATTTT	CSVKTRVGTDTQYF
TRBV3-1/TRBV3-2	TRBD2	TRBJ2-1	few	TGTGCCAGCAGCCAAGCGACTAGCGGGGGGGCCTATGAGCAGTTCTTC	CASSQATSGGAYEQFF
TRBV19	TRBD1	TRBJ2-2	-	TGTGCCAGTAGGGTCGGACAGGACTACACCGGGGAGCTGTTTTTT	CASRVGQDYTGELFF
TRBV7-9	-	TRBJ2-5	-	TGTGCCAGCAGCCCAATTATGGACAGCCAAGAGACCCAGTACTTC	CASSPIMDSQETQYF
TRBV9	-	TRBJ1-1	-	TGTGCCAGCAGCGTAGGGGAGTTCACTGAAGCTTTCTTT	CASSVGEFTEAFF
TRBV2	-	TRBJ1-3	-	TGTGCCAGCAGATCAAACACTGGAAACACCATATATTTT	CASRSNTGNTIYF
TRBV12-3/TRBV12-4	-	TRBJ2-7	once	TGTGCCAGCAGTCAAGCCCATTTGGAGCAGTACTTC	CASSQAHLEQYF
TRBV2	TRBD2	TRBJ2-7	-	TGTGCCAGCAGGGGCCTAGCGGGGCTCACCTACGAGCAGTACTTC	CASRGLAGLTYEQYF
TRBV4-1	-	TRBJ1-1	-	TGCGCCAGCAGCCAAGCGGGGGTGAGGAACACTGAAGCTTTCTTT	CASSQAGVRNTEAFF
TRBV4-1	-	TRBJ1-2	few	TGCGCCAGCAGCCAGACGGGACACCCGGAGGAAGGCTACACCTTC	CASSQTGHPEEGYTF
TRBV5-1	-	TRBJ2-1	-	TGCGCCAGCAGCTTGGAAGTCGGTGAGCAGTTCTTC	CASSLEVGEQFF
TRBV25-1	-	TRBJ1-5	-	TGTGCCAGCTATACCGCGACCCCTAGGAGCAATCAGCCCCAGCATTTT	CASYTATPRSNQPQHF
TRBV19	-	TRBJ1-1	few	TGTGCCAGTCTAGGGGTCGGAAGCACTGAAGCTTTCTTT	CASLGVGSTEAFF
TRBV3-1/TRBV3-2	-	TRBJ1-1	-	TGTGCCAGCAGCCAATGGGTTCAACTAGGCACTGAAGCTTTCTTT	CASSQWVQLGTEAFF
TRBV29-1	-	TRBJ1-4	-	TGCAGCGTCGGGGGGGGTTTGTCTAATGAAAAACTGTTTTTT	CSVGGGLSNEKLFF
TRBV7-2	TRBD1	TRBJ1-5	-	TGTGCCAGCACCGACAGGGATTATAGCAATCAGCCCCAGCATTTT	CASTDRDYSNQPQHF
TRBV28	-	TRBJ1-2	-	TGTGCCAGCATCGAAGACAGGCGAAACTATGGCTACACCTTC	CASIEDRRNYGYTF
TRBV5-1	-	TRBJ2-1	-	TGCGCCAGCAGCTTGGTCCCAGGTATCAACAATGAGCAGTTCTTC	CASSLVPGINNEQFF
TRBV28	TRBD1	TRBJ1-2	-	TGTGCCAGCAGCTTGACAGGGGGCTTGGATGGCTACACCTTC	CASSLTGGLDGYTF
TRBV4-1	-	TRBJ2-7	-	TGCGCCAGCAGCCCAGCAAAGACCACAGGGTCCTACGAGCAGTACTTC	CASSPAKTTGSYEQYF
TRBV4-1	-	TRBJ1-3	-	TGCGCCAGCAGCCGCACCGCCAGGGCAGGCCCTGGAAACACCATATATTTT	CASSRTARAGPGNTIYF
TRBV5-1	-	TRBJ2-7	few	TGCGCCAGCTCAAAAGCAGGGGATTACGAGCAGTACTTC	CASSKAGDYEQYF
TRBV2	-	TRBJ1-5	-	TGTGCCAGCAGGACGACAGTGAATCAGCCCCAGCATTTT	CASRTTVNQPQHF
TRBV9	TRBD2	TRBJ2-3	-	TGTGCCAGCAGCGCGACTAGCGGACCTCCCACAGATACGCAGTATTTT	CASSATSGPPTDTQYF
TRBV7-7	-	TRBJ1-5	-	TGTGCCAGCAGCTTAGCCTCGGCAGGGAAGAAGTGTCAGCCCCAGCATTTT	CASSLASAGKKCQPQHF
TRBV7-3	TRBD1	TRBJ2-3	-	TGTGCCAGCAGCCGAACAGGGGTGGATACGCAGTATTTT	CASSRTGVDTQYF
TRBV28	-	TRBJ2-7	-	TGTGCCAGCAGTTTATTGTCCGGGGGGCTGACCTACGAGCAGTACTTC	CASSLLSGGLTYEQYF
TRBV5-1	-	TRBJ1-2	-	TGCGCCAGCAGCTTACAAGAAAACTATGGCTACACCTTC	CASSLQENYGYTF
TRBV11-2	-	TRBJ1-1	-	TGTGCCAGCACCACGGGGAGGGGAGCTTTCTTT	CASTTGRGAFF
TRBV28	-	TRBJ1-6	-	TGTGCCAGCAGTTCCGGGGGGGCCCAGCTTTCCCTCCACTTT	CASSSGGAQLSLHF
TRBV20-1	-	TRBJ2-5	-	TGCAGTGCTAGTCCCAGGGCCTACGGAGAGACCCAGTACTTC	CSASPRAYGETQYF
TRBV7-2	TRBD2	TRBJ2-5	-	TGTGCCAGCAAACAGGGGGATCTAGCGGGGGAGCGGGAGACCCAGTACTTC	CASKQGDLAGERETQYF
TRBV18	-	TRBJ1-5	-	TGTGCCAGCTCACCCCCCGGGGTCGGCAATCAGCCCCAGCATTTT	CASSPPGVGNQPQHF
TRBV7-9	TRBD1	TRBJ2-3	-	TGTGCCAGCAGCAGGGGACAGCAGACCCGCACAGATACGCAGTATTTT	CASSRGQQTRTDTQYF
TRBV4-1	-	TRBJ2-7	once	TGCGCCAGCAGCCAAGACCCCTCCCGGGGGAACCCCTACGAGCAGTACTTC	CASSQDPSRGNPYEQYF
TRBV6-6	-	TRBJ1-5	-	TGTGCCAGCAGACCACAGGGTGGTCGTCAGCCCCAGCATTTT	CASRPQGGRQPQHF
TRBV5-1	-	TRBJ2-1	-	TGCGCCAGCAGCTTAACGGCAGGGGTCAACAATGAGCAGTTCTTC	CASSLTAGVNNEQFF